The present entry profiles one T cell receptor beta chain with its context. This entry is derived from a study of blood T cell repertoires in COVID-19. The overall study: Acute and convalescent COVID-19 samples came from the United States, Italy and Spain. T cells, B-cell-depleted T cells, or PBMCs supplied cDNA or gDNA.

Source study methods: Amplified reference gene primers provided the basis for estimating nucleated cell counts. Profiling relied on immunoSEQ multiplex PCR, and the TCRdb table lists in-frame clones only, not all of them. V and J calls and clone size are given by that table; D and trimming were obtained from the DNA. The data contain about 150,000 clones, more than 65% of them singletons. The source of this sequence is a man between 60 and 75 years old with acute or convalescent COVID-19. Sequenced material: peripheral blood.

CDR3 loop: CASSSRGGVVTEAFF. The CDR3 DNA reads TGTGCCAGCAGCTCCCGGGGGGGGGTAGTGACTGAAGCTTTCTTT. The gene calls are TRBV5-4 and TRBJ1-1, with D possibly TRBD1 on 5 matching bases. This CDR3 spans 15 amino acids. Trimming took 3 bases from V and 5 from J, leaving 17 bases between them. The germline CDR1 and CDR2 sequences are SGHNT and YYREEE (reference sequence). Based on the CDR3 plus reference TRBV5-4 and TRBJ1-1, the full variable domain is ETGVTQSPTHLIKTRGQQVTLRCSSQSGHNTVSWYQQALGQGPQFIFQYYREEENGRGNFPPRFSGLQFPNYSSELNVNALELDDSALYLCASSSRGGVVTEAFFGQGTRLTVV.